Sequencing of this T cell receptor beta chain was carried out in a study of cytomegalovirus exposure and HLA in healthy donors (dated by TCRdb to the late 2010s). The study in broad terms: A later analysis indicated that the roughly 130 validation repertoires were generated on the platform also employed for the approximately 690 repertoires of the first cohort. The study was designed to test whether signatures of past pathogen exposure could be identified by cataloging public T cell receptors. Along with the roughly 670-subject first cohort, a separate validation cohort of over 90 different subjects was used. To predict cytomegalovirus infection status, the study combined high-throughput TCR immunosequencing, statistical association of individual TCRs with disease status, and machine learning. Study-wide conclusions, independent of this receptor: A later analysis found that TCRs clustered in the first cohort also tended to co-occur in the roughly 120 validation repertoires, with about 94% of cluster scores above 0. It was suggested by the authors that the approach could potentially be generalized to other disease states and immunological phenotypes. The study listed 164 TCR beta chains as associated with cytomegalovirus. Cytomegalovirus status was reported to be diagnosed by the classifier with high specificity and sensitivity in both the original and validation cohorts. Three of the identified cytomegalovirus-associated TCR beta chains were confirmed in vitro to be specific for cytomegalovirus antigens. The validation cohort had no HLA typing available for a later analysis, so co-occurrence within that cohort was assessed over all 120 or so repertoires. Most TCR sequences were seen in very few donors, while some public TCRs were found in many individuals.

This clone was counted once. Its antigen is not yet known. One base away there is no much larger clone; base qualities are not given. Inclusive of the bounding cysteine and phenylalanine, the CDR3 is 19 residues long. The only DNA kept is the CDR3, 57 bases in frame from the first base. As encoded in the germline V gene (reference sequence), CDR1 is SEHNR while CDR2 is FQNEAQ. V is pruned by 3 bases and J by 2 bases, leaving 11 bases of the junction without a gene match. Donors formed part of the validation cohort, which comprised 120 subjects and was distinct from the first cohort of some 700 subjects. Libraries came from the immunoSEQ multiplex PCR assay. Processing in the source paper ran as follows. To diagnose cytomegalovirus status from the catalog of TCR beta chain sequences, a statistical classification framework was built. What TCRdb holds here is the immuneACCESS table cut down to in-frame rearrangements. Part of the clones is not present; checked against another copy, under half of the missing clones reflect an unresolved V gene, and the others are unexplained. D and trimming were read from the DNA, whereas the V and J calls and clone size are those reported in that table. The sample has under 250,000 clones on record, 87% of them singletons. Jointly, the top ten make up about 12% of the sample.

The TCR sequence derives from a man younger than 35 in good health and CMV-seropositive. This chain joins TRBV7-9 to TRBJ2-6; a stretch of 9 junction bases matches TRBD1. Sequencing was done on a sample of PBMCs. The DNA reads as follows: TGTGCCAGCAGCTTCCCAACAGGGGGCGCTGGACCTGGGGCCAACGTCCTGACTTTC. Its protein product is CASSFPTGGAGPGANVLTF. The CDR3, completed at both ends by the reference TRBV7-9 and TRBJ2-6 genes, gives the full variable domain DTGVSQNPRHKITKRGQNVTFRCDPISEHNRLYWYRQTLGQGPEFLTYFQNEAQLEKSRLLSDRFSAERPKGSFSTLEIQRTEQGDSAMYLCASSFPTGGAGPGANVLTFGAGSRLTVL.